This T cell receptor beta chain came from a study of shared clonotypes between healthy human individuals. In this sample, this clone turned up once. As yet, its antigen is unknown. Some clones are missing from TCRdb's copy, which holds only in-frame ones; the method was immunoSEQ multiplex PCR. Of under 300,000 clones detected, about 69% appear once; the ten largest clones hold around 10%. The study, taken as a whole, reports: About 5% of naive CD4 clonotypes were shared across a few donors.

The sequencing sample was made of memory CD4+ T cells sorted from blood. Noted subset: CD45RA-negative fraction. The receptor comes from a man aged 25 to 40 in good health.

CDR3 DNA: TGCGCCAGCAGCAGAAGACAGGAGACCCAGTACTTC. Amino acid sequence: CASSRRQETQYF. The J gene is TRBJ2-5, the V gene TRBV5-1; maybe TRBD1 (5 bases). The length of the CDR3 is 12 residues. V gave up 4 bases and J gave up 5 bases, with 9 bases separating them. Per germline, CDR1 SGHRS and CDR2 YFSETQ.